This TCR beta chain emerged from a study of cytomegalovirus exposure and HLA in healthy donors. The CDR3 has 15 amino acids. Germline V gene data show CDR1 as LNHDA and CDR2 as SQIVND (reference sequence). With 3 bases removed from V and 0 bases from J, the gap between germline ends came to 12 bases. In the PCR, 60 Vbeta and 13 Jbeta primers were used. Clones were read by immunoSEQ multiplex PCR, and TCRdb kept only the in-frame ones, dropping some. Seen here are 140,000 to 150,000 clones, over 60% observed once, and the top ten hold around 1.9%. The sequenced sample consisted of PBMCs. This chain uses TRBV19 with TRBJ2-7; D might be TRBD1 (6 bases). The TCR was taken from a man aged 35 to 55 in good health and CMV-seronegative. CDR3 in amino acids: CASSMTGTRSYEQYF. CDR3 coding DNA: TGTGCCAGTAGTATGACCGGGACACGCTCCTACGAGCAGTACTTC.